This TCR beta chain was sequenced during a study of glioma-infiltrating T cells after dendritic cell vaccination. Germline V CDR1 and CDR2: SGHDT, YYEEEE. The CDR3 length is 15 residues. Trimming cost V 0 bases and J 0 bases, with 7 bases left between them. Clones were sequenced by immunoSEQ multiplex PCR, and TCRdb holds only the in-frame ones, with some missing. In the table there are under 100,000 clones, roughly 90% of which are singletons. The chain links TRBV5-6 to TRBJ1-5, with a weak D call TRBD1 (5 bases). Specimen: blood, collected before dendritic cell vaccination. This TCR came from a human donor with glioblastoma. The CDR3 here is CASSLGTNSNQPQHF. For the CDR3, the DNA is TGTGCCAGCAGCTTGGGGACAAATAGCAATCAGCCCCAGCATTTT.